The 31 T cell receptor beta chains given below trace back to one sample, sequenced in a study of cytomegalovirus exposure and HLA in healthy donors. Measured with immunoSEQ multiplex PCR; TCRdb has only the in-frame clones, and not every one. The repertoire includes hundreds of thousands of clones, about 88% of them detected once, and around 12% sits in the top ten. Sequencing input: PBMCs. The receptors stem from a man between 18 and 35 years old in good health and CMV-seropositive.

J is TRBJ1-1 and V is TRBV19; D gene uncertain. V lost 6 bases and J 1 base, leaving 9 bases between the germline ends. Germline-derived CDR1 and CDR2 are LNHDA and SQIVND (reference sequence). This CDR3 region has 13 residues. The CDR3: CASRDAANTEAFF. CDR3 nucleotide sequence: TGTGCCAGTAGAGATGCAGCGAACACTGAAGCTTTCTTT.

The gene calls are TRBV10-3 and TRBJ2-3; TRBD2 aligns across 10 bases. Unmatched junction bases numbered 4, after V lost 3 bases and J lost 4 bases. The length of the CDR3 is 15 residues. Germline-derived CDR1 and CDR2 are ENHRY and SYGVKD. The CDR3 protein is CAISESSGRADTQYF. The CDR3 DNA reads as TGTGCCATCAGTGAATCAAGCGGGAGGGCAGATACGCAGTATTTT.

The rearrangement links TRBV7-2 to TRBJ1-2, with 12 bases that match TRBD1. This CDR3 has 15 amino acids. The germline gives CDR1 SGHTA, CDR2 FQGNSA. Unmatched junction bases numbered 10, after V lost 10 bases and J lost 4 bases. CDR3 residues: CAKGTGGARSYGYTF. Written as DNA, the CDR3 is TGTGCCAAGGGGACAGGGGGCGCGAGGTCCTATGGCTACACCTTC.

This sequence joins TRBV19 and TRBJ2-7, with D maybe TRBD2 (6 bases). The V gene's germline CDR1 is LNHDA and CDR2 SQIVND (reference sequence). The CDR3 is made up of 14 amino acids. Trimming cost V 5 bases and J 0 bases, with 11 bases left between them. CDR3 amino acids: CASSHSGLSYEQYF. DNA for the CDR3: TGTGCCAGTAGTCATAGCGGTCTCTCCTACGAGCAGTACTTC.

CDR3 coding DNA: TGTGCCAGCAGCTATGGCGGAAGCTCCTACAATGAGCAGTTCTTC. This translates into CASSYGGSSYNEQFF. The chain couples TRBV5-6 to TRBJ2-1, with no clear D. The CDR3 has 15 residues. V was clipped by 3 bases and J by 0 bases, with 10 bases between them. Germline V lookup: CDR1 SGHDT, CDR2 YYEEEE.

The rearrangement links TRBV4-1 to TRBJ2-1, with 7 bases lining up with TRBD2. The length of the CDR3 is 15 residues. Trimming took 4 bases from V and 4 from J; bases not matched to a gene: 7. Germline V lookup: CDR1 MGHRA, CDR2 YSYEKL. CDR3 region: CASSRGRLPYNEQFF. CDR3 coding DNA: TGCGCCAGCAGCCGCGGGAGACTCCCGTACAATGAGCAGTTCTTC.

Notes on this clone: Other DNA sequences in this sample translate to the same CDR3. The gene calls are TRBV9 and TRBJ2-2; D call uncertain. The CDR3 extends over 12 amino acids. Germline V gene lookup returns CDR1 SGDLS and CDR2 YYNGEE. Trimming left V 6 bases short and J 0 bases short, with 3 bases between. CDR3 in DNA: TGTGCCAGCACGGCGAACACCGGGGAGCTGTTTTTT. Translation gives CASTANTGELFF.

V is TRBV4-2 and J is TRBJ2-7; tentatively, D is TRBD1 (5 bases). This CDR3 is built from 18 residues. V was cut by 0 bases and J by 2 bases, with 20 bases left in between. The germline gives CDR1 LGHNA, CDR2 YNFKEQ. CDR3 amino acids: CASSQDGGAWETAYEQYF. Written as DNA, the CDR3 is TGTGCCAGCAGCCAAGATGGTGGGGCGTGGGAAACCGCCTACGAGCAGTACTTC.

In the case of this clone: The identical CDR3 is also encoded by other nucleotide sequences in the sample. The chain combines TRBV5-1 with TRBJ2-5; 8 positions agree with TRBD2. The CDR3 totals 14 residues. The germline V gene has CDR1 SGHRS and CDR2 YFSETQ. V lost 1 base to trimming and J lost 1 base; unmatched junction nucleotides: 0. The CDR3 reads CASSLTSGQETQYF. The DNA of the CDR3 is TGCGCCAGCAGCTTGACTAGCGGCCAAGAGACCCAGTACTTC. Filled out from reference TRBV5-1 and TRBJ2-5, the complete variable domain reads KAGVTQTPRYLIKTRGQQVTLSCSPISGHRSVSWYQQTPGQGLQFLFEYFSETQRNKGNFPGRFSGRQFSNSRSEMNVSTLELGDSALYLCASSLTSGQETQYFGPGTRLLVL.

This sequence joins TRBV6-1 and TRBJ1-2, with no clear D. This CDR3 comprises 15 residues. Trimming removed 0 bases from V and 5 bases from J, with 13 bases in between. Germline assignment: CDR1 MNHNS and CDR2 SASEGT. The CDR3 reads CASSEARVRSYGYTF. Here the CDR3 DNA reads TGTGCCAGCAGTGAAGCGCGGGTCAGAAGTTATGGCTACACCTTC.

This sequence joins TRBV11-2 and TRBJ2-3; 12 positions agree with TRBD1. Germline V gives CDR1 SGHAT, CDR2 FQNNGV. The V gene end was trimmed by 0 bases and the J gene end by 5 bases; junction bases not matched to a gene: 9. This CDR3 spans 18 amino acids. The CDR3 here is CASSLDFRDRGRKDTQYF. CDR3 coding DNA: TGTGCCAGCAGCTTAGATTTCAGGGACAGGGGGCGGAAAGATACGCAGTATTTT. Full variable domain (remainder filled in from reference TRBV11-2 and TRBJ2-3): EAGVAQSPRYKIIEKRQSVAFWCNPISGHATLYWYQQILGQGPKLLIQFQNNGVVDDSQLPKDRFSAERLKGVDSTLKIQPAKLEDSAVYLCASSLDFRDRGRKDTQYFGPGTRLTVL.

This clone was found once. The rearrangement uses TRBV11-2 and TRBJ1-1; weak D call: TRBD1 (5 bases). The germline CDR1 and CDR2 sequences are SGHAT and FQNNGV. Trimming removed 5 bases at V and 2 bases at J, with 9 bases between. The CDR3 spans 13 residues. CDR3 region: CASSQTVNTEAFF. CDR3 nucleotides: TGTGCCAGCAGCCAGACAGTTAACACTGAAGCTTTCTTT.

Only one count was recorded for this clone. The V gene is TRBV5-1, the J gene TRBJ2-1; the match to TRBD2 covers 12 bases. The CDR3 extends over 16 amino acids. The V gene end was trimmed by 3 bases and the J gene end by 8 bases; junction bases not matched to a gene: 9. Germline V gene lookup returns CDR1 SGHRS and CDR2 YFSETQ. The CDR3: CASSYPKASGRDEQFF. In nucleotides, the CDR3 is TGCGCCAGCAGCTACCCCAAGGCTAGCGGGAGGGATGAGCAGTTCTTC.

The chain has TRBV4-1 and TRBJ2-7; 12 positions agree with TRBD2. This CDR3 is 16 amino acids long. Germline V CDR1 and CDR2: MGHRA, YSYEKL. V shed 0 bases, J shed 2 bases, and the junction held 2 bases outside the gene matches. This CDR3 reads CASSQDLAGGTYEQYF. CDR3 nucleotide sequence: TGCGCCAGCAGCCAAGACCTAGCGGGAGGGACCTACGAGCAGTACTTC.

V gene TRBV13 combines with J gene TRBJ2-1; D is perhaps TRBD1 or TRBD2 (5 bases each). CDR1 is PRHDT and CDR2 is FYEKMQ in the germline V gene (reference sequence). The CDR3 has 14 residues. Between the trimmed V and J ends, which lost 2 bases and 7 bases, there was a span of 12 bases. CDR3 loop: CASSLSGRVNEQFF. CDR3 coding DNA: TGTGCCAGCAGCTTATCGGGACGGGTTAATGAGCAGTTCTTC.

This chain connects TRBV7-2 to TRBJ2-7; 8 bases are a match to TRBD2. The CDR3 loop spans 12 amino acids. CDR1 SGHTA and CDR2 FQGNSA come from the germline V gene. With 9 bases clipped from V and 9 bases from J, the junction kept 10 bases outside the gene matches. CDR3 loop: CASHGAGAVQYF. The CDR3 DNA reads TGTGCCAGTCACGGAGCGGGAGCGGTGCAGTACTTC.

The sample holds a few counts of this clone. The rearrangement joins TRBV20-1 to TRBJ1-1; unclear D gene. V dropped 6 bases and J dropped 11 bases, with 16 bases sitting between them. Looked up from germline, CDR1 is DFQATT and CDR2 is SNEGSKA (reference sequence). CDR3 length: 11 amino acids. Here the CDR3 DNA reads TGCAGTGCGAGCCAGCCTCCCTGGGCTTTCTTT. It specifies CSASQPPWAFF.

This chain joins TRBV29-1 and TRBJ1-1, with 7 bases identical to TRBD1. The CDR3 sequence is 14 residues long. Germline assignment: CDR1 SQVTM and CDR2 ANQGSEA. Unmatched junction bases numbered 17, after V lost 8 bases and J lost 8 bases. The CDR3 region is CSTNRGTKAIEAFF. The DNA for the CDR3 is TGCAGCACCAACAGGGGCACAAAAGCCATCGAAGCTTTCTTT.

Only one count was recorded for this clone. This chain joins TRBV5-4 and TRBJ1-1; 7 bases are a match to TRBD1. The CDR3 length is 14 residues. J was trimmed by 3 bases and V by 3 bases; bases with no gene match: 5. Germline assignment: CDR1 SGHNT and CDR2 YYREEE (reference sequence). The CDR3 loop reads CASSYQGGDTEAFF. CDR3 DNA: TGTGCCAGCAGCTATCAGGGGGGAGACACTGAAGCTTTCTTT.

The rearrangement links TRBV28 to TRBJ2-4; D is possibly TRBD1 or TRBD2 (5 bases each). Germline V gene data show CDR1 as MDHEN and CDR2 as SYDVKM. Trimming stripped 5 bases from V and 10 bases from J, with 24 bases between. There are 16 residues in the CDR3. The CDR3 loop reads CASSILRDGRNGIQYF. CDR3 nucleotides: TGTGCCAGCAGTATCCTCCGGGACGGCCGGAACGGGATTCAGTACTTC.

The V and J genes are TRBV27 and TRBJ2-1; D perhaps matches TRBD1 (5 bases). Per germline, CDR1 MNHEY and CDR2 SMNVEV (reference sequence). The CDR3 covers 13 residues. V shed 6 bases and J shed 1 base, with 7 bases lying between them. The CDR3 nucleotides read TGTGCCAGCAGGGCAGGGTCCTACAATGAGCAGTTCTTC. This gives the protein CASRAGSYNEQFF.

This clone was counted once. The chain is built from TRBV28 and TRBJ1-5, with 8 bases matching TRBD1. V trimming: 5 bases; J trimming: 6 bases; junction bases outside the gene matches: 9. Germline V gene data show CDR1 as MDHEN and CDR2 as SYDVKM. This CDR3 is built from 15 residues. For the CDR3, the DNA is TGTGCCAGCAGTGCCTTGTGGACAGGGCGTCAGCCCCAGCATTTT. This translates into CASSALWTGRQPQHF. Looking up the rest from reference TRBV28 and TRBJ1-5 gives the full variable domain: DVKVTQSSRYLVKRTGEKVFLECVQDMDHENMFWYRQDPGLGLRLIYFSYDVKMKEKGDIPEGYSVSREKKERFSLILESASTNQTSMYLCASSALWTGRQPQHFGDGTRLSIL.

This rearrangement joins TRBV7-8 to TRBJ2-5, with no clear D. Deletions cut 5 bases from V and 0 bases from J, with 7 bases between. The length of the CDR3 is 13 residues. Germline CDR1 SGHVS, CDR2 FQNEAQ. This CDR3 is CASSRSHQETQYF. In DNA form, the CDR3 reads TGTGCCAGCAGCAGGTCTCACCAAGAGACCCAGTACTTC.

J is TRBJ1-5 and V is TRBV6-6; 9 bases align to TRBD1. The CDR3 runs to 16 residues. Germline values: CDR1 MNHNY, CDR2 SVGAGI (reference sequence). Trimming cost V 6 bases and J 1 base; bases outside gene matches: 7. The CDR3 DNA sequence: TGTGCCAGCAGACCCTCCGGGACAGGGAGCAATCAGCCCCAGCATTTT. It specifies CASRPSGTGSNQPQHF.

The CDR3 DNA reads TGTGCCAGCAGCTGGGGAGGGGAAAAACTGTTTTTT. Translating it yields CASSWGGEKLFF. V usage is TRBV7-2 and J usage is TRBJ1-4; D gene ambiguous. The CDR3 consists of 12 residues. With 4 bases removed from V and 8 bases from J, the gap between germline ends came to 8 bases. Per the germline V gene, CDR1 is SGHTA and CDR2 is FQGNSA.

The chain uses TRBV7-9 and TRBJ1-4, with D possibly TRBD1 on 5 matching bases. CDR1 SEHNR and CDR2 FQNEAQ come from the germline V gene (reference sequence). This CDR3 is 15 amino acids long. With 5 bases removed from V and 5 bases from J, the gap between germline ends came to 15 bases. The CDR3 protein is CASSPVGRGNEKLFF. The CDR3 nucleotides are TGTGCCAGCAGCCCCGTAGGACGGGGGAATGAAAAACTGTTTTTT.

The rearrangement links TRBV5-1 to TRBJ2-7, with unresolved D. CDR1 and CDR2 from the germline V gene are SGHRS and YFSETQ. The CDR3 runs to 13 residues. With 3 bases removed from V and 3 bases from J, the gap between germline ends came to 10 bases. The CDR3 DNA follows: TGCGCCAGCAGCTACTCATTTATCTACGAGCAGTACTTC. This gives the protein CASSYSFIYEQYF.

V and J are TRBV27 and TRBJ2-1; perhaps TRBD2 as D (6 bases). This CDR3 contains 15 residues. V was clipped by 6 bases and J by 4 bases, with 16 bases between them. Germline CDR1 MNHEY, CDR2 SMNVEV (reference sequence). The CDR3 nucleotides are TGTGCCAGCAGATATTCGGGCGGGACGTACAATGAGCAGTTCTTC. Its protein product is CASRYSGGTYNEQFF.

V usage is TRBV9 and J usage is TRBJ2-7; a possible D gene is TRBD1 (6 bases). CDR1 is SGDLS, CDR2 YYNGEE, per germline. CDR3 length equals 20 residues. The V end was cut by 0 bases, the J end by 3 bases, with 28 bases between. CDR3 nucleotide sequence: TGTGCCAGCAGCGTAGATTCGAGATCAACTCCGGGACACGCACACTACGAGCAGTACTTC. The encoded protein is CASSVDSRSTPGHAHYEQYF.

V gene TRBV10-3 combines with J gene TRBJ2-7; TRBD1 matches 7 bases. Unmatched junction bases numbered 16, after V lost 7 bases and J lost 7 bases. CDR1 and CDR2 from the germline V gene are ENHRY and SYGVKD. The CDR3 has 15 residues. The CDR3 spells CAITPDRAQVEEQYF. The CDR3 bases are TGTGCCATCACTCCCGACAGGGCGCAGGTAGAAGAGCAGTACTTC.

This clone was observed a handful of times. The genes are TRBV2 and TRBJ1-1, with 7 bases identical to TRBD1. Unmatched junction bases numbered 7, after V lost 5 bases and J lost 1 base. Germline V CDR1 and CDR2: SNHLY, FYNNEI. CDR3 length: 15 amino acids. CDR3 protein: CASSYGTVWNTEAFF. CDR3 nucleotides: TGTGCCAGCAGTTACGGGACAGTGTGGAACACTGAAGCTTTCTTT.